This T cell receptor (beta chain) was retrieved from a study of T cells in Graves' hyperthyroidism and ophthalmopathy. Study-wide results and limits: Most clonotypes expanded in the thyroid (above 0.001) were also present in blood.

With duration under 3 months, ophthalmopathy was active: Clinical Activity Score at least 3, NOSPECS at least 4. The PBMCs were sourced from fresh peripheral blood (about 9.7 ml). It was RNA transcripts that yielded the amplified TCR beta CDR3 regions. Researchers ran a first-round RT-PCR on the TCR CDR3 using the HTBI primer set. MiXCR was run by TCRdb on the multiplex PCR reads, yielding one entry per CDR3 protein. In the table there are roughly 350,000 distinct CDR3 sequences, approximately 13% of which are singletons. Notes on this clonotype: Its antigen is currently unknown.

From germline, CDR1 is SGHKS and CDR2 YYEKEE (reference sequence). The CDR3 has 15 amino acids. The V end was cut by 3 bases, the J end by 4 bases, with 16 bases between. The chain uses TRBV5-5 and TRBJ1-1; maybe TRBD1 (6 bases). This clonotype was sampled from a middle-aged woman with Graves' ophthalmopathy. Material: blood. The CDR3, as DNA: TGTGCCAGCAGCTGGACAATTCAGGGGTTCACTGAAGCTTTCTTT. Amino acid sequence: CASSWTIQGFTEAFF.